A single sample is the source of the 25 T cell receptor beta chains below, sequenced in a study of metastatic and nonmetastatic thyroid tumors. TCRdb recomputed clones from the PCR reads via MiXCR. Of under 60,000 clones in the sample, around 20% were seen once. Patients had received no treatment of any kind before thyroid surgery. The material sequenced was blood. Receptor source: a male donor with papillary thyroid cancer or a benign thyroid nodule (not recorded which). Some clones in this sample may be carry-over from other donors' samples.

This chain connects TRBV6-1 to TRBJ2-1; 9 nucleotides agree with TRBD2. The CDR3 contains 14 residues. The V gene end was trimmed by 6 bases and the J gene end by 8 bases; junction bases not matched to a gene: 8. Germline V gene data show CDR1 as MNHNS and CDR2 as SASEGT. The CDR3 nucleotides read TGTGCCAGCAGGATGGCTAGCGGGACCTATGAGCAGTTCTTC. Its protein product is CASRMASGTYEQFF.

The chain carries TRBV5-1 and TRBJ2-5; TRBD1 aligns across 7 bases. The germline CDR1 and CDR2 sequences are SGHRS and YFSETQ. The ends lost 4 bases at V and 3 bases at J; junction bases unmatched: 6. CDR3 length equals 14 residues. In DNA, the CDR3 is TGCGCCAGCAGCCGGGGACAGCAGGAAGAGACCCAGTACTTC. Translation gives CASSRGQQEETQYF.

This clone was picked up many times. V usage is TRBV7-9 and J usage is TRBJ1-1, with D perhaps TRBD1 (5 bases). The CDR3 contains 14 residues. Per germline, CDR1 SEHNR and CDR2 FQNEAQ (reference sequence). Trimming removed 8 bases from V and 8 bases from J, with 21 bases in between. Here the CDR3 DNA reads TGTGCCAGCCTGGCCGGAGACAGACGCCTGGAAGCTTTCTTT. Residues: CASLAGDRRLEAFF.

This clone was recorded many times. This rearrangement joins TRBV6-1 to TRBJ2-2; D gene unclear. Germline CDR1 is MNHNS and CDR2 is SASEGT. This CDR3 has 16 amino acids. V was pared by 5 bases and J by 6 bases, with 19 bases between. The CDR3 sequence is CASSKVGRPMAGELFF. Written as DNA, the CDR3 is TGTGCCAGCAGTAAGGTCGGACGCCCTATGGCCGGGGAGCTGTTTTTT.

This clone was observed many times. The chain combines TRBV24-1 with TRBJ1-5; possibly TRBD1 for D (5 bases). The CDR3 has 14 residues. The germline V and J ends were trimmed by 2 bases and 9 bases, with 13 bases remaining between them. CDR1 and CDR2 (germline): KGHDR, SFDVKD. CDR3 loop: CATSDSGDLRPQHF. The CDR3 DNA sequence: TGTGCCACCAGTGATTCGGGGGACCTGAGGCCCCAGCATTTT.

This clone is classed as medium-sized. The genes are TRBV6-1 and TRBJ1-1; D unresolved. The CDR3 is 13 amino acids. Germline values: CDR1 MNHNS, CDR2 SASEGT. The V end lost 3 bases, the J end lost 8 bases, and 13 bases lay between the germline ends. CDR3 amino acids: CASSESDSGEAFF. The CDR3 nucleotides are TGTGCCAGCAGTGAGAGTGACTCCGGGGAAGCTTTCTTT.

This clone was seen repeatedly, ten times or more. This chain links TRBV30 with TRBJ2-7; TRBD1 aligns across 9 bases. This CDR3 has 13 residues. Trimming removed 1 base from V and 5 bases from J; junction bases left unmatched: 3. CDR1 is GTSNPN, CDR2 SVGIG, per germline (reference sequence). The CDR3 is CAWSETGGNEQYF. Written as DNA, the CDR3 is TGTGCCTGGAGTGAGACAGGGGGGAACGAGCAGTACTTC.

In its sample, this clone was seen many times. The V and J genes are TRBV20-1 and TRBJ2-7; D not resolved. V lost 0 bases, J lost 3 bases, and 12 bases lay in between. Germline V gene data show CDR1 as DFQATT and CDR2 as SNEGSKA (reference sequence). This CDR3 is built from 14 residues. The DNA of the CDR3 is TGCAGTGCTAGAGATGGGGAAGGGATCTACGAGCAGTACTTC. Translation gives CSARDGEGIYEQYF.

Remarks on this clone: This sequence may be a read error, since a much larger clone differs from it by one base. The chain uses TRBV6-1 and TRBJ1-2; TRBD1 is a possible D gene (6 bases). Germline V lookup: CDR1 MNHNS, CDR2 SASEGT. This CDR3 region has 17 residues. The CDR3 loop is CAISAARAGGSLYGYTF. For the CDR3, the DNA is TGTGCCATCAGTGCCGCGCGAGCGGGGGGCTCCCTCTATGGCTACACCTTC.

Ten or more counts support this clone. The CDR3, as DNA: TGTGCCACCAGCAAACAGGGCGAGGAGACCCAGTACTTC. Translation: CATSKQGEETQYF. The chain is built from TRBV15 and TRBJ2-5, with D perhaps TRBD1 (6 bases). The germline gives CDR1 LNHNV, CDR2 YYDKDF (reference sequence). The CDR3 runs to 13 residues. Trimming removed 4 bases from V and 5 bases from J, with 11 bases in between.

J is TRBJ2-1 and V is TRBV4-1; the D gene is possibly TRBD2 (6 bases). With 0 bases removed from V and 4 bases from J, the gap between germline ends came to 10 bases. The germline V gene encodes CDR1 MGHRA and CDR2 YSYEKL. The CDR3 has 15 residues. CDR3 residues: CASSQDGREYNEQFF. CDR3 DNA sequence: TGCGCCAGCAGCCAAGACGGGCGGGAATACAATGAGCAGTTCTTC.

At least ten counts were recorded for this clone. Within the sample, other DNA sequences also encode this same CDR3. This rearrangement joins TRBV7-8 to TRBJ2-5; D is uncertain. In germline, CDR1 is SGHVS, CDR2 FQNEAQ. The CDR3 loop spans 13 amino acids. V was pared by 1 base and J by 5 bases, with 8 bases between. The DNA for the CDR3 is TGTGCCAGCAGCTTAGTCCTGTTGGAGACCCAGTACTTC. This translates into CASSLVLLETQYF.

In the case of this clone: A read error is possible here, since a much larger clone lies one base away. CDR3 loop: CASSTTSGRALGNEQFF. The DNA for the CDR3 is TGTGCCAGCAGTACGACTAGCGGGAGGGCCCTCGGCAATGAGCAGTTCTTC. The chain joins TRBV2 to TRBJ2-1; 14 bases agree with TRBD2. With 5 bases clipped from V and 6 bases from J, the junction kept 9 bases outside the gene matches. Germline CDR1 SNHLY, CDR2 FYNNEI. The CDR3 consists of 17 residues.

This clone was counted between two and nine times. The V and J genes are TRBV6-2 or TRBV6-3 and TRBJ1-5, with TRBD1 as a possible D gene (5 bases). This CDR3 is 18 amino acids long. Trimming stripped 6 bases from V and 2 bases from J, with 23 bases between. Looked up from germline, CDR1 is MNHEY and CDR2 is SVGEGT. This CDR3 is CASRGRNEGKEGNQPQHF. The CDR3 DNA reads TGTGCCAGCAGGGGGCGTAACGAGGGGAAGGAAGGCAATCAGCCCCAGCATTTT.

Ten or more counts support this clone. This may come from a read error, since a much larger clone is one base off. The same CDR3 also results from other DNA sequences found in this sample. This sequence joins TRBV6-1 and TRBJ2-7, with 9 bases that match TRBD1. The junction had 11 bases not matched to a gene; V was cut back by 5 bases and J by 6 bases. CDR3 size: 15 residues. CDR1 is MNHNS, CDR2 SASEGT, per germline. For the CDR3, the DNA is TGTGCCAGCAGTTTATCGGGACAGGGTAGCGGCGAGCAGTACTTC. Translation: CASSLSGQGSGEQYF.

In its sample, this clone was seen a few times. This chain joins TRBV29-1 and TRBJ2-5; 9 bases map to TRBD2. Per the germline V gene, CDR1 is SQVTM and CDR2 is ANQGSEA. The trim removed 1 base at V and 5 bases at J, leaving 8 bases unmatched. The CDR3 is 15 amino acids. This chain's CDR3 is CSVEVAGGRVETQYF. CDR3 nucleotides: TGCAGCGTTGAAGTGGCGGGCGGGAGGGTGGAGACCCAGTACTTC.

This clone was found many times. The chain combines TRBV12-3 or TRBV12-4 with TRBJ2-1; D perhaps matches TRBD1 (5 bases). This CDR3 is built from 14 residues. V was trimmed by 4 bases and J by 1 base, leaving 8 bases between them. CDR3 sequence (DNA): TGTGCCAGCAGTTCCGGACAATCCTACAATGAGCAGTTCTTC. It codes for CASSSGQSYNEQFF.

This clone was seen many times. The rearrangement links TRBV30 to TRBJ2-2; 10 bases fit TRBD1. V dropped 3 bases and J dropped 5; count of bases not matched to a gene: 12. Per the germline V gene, CDR1 is GTSNPN and CDR2 is SVGIG (reference sequence). CDR3 length equals 17 residues. In DNA, the CDR3 is TGTGCCTGGAGGGCCAGGGACAGGGGCGAGAGAACCGGGGAGCTGTTTTTT. Its protein is CAWRARDRGERTGELFF. Full variable domain (remainder filled in from reference TRBV30 and TRBJ2-2): SQTIHQWPATLVQPVGSPLSLECTVEGTSNPNLYWYRQAAGRGLQLLFYSVGIGQISSEVPQNLSASRPQDRQFILSSKKLLLSDSGFYLCAWRARDRGERTGELFFGEGSRLTVL.

This clone was found many times. The rearrangement links TRBV5-1 to TRBJ2-7; D is uncertain. CDR3 length equals 12 residues. Trimming pared 3 bases from V and 7 bases from J, leaving 11 bases between. Germline CDR1 SGHRS, CDR2 YFSETQ. The CDR3 reads CASSSNMGEQYF. The CDR3 nucleotides read TGCGCCAGCAGCTCCAATATGGGGGAGCAGTACTTC.

V usage is TRBV5-4 and J usage is TRBJ2-2; D unclear. The CDR3 has 13 amino acids. Trimming took off 0 bases at V and 4 bases at J, with 4 bases between the two ends. Per the germline V gene, CDR1 is SGHNT and CDR2 is YYREEE (reference sequence). In DNA, the CDR3 is TGTGCCAGCAGCTTGGTGACCACCGGGGAGCTGTTTTTT. Its protein is CASSLVTTGELFF.

The V call is TRBV28, the J call TRBJ2-1; 8 bases agree with TRBD1. Germline CDR1 MDHEN, CDR2 SYDVKM. Trimming at V came to 5 bases and at J to 8 bases, leaving 14 bases not matched to a gene. The CDR3 consists of 16 residues. The CDR3 DNA reads TGTGCCAGCAGTACCCCCGACAGGGGCTATCACGATGAGCAGTTCTTC. Protein sequence: CASSTPDRGYHDEQFF.

This clone has a handful of counts. The rearrangement joins TRBV7-2 to TRBJ2-1; TRBD2 matches at 10 bases. The V gene's germline CDR1 is SGHTA and CDR2 FQGNSA. J lost 7 bases, V lost 5 bases, and 11 bases had no gene match. The CDR3 spans 16 residues. The chain's CDR3 is CASSPHLAGANNEQFF. The CDR3 nucleotides read TGTGCCAGCAGCCCCCATCTAGCGGGAGCGAATAATGAGCAGTTCTTC.

This clone was counted a few times. This likely comes from a read error, as the CDR3 has no conserved phenylalanine or tryptophan at its end. The chain links TRBV2 to TRBJ1-2; a weak D match, TRBD1 (6 bases). The V end was cut by 8 bases, the J end by 4 bases, with 26 bases between. Germline V gives CDR1 SNHLY, CDR2 FYNNEI. CDR3 length: 17 amino acids. The chain's CDR3 is CASRQTPGVVASYGYTS. CDR3 bases: TGTGCCAGCCGTCAAACCCCAGGGGTGGTAGCCAGCTATGGCTACACCTCC.

Comments on this clone: An end of the junction differs from the germline gene, which may be a read error. Within the sample, other DNA sequences also encode this same CDR3. The rearrangement uses TRBV27 and TRBJ1-1, with unresolved D. From germline, CDR1 is MNHEY and CDR2 SMNVEV (reference sequence). The CDR3 loop spans 14 amino acids. CDR3 bases: TGTGCCAGCAGTCCCCGTCCCGGGAACACCGAAGCTTTCTTT. It translates to CASSPRPGNTEAFF.

This clone was counted a few times. This sequence joins TRBV6-5 and TRBJ2-1; D is unclear. V lost 4 bases to trimming and J lost 8 bases, with 15 bases between them. There are 14 residues in the CDR3. Germline loops: CDR1 MNHEY, CDR2 SVGAGI. CDR3 residues: CASSWAELSDEQFF. The CDR3 DNA reads TGTGCCAGCAGTTGGGCGGAGCTAAGCGATGAGCAGTTCTTC.